A selection of T cell receptor beta chains follows, all from one sample in a study of shared clonotypes between healthy human individuals. Using immunoSEQ multiplex PCR, the repertoire was profiled, and TCRdb retains in-frame clones only, with some absent. The repertoire holds over a million clones, around 97% seen once, with roughly 1.2% in the top ten. The material sequenced was naive CD4+ T cells sorted from blood. The receptors stem from a young man in good health. Each CDR3 is given with its conserved first and last residue. D genes are given only for firm matches.

V gene: TRBV19
J gene: TRBJ2-3
D gene: TRBD2
CDR3 protein: CASSIRAGVLNTQYF

V gene: TRBV7-9
J gene: TRBJ2-7
D gene: NA
CDR3 protein: CASSLQGLSTEQYF

V gene: TRBV7-9
J gene: TRBJ1-2
D gene: NA
CDR3 protein: CASSLETWRKGAQSYTF

V gene: TRBV9
J gene: TRBJ2-3
D gene: NA
CDR3 protein: CASSPRQGGDTQYF

V gene: TRBV5-1
J gene: TRBJ2-3
D gene: TRBD2
CDR3 protein: CASSFSGRTDTQYF

V gene: TRBV28
J gene: TRBJ2-1
D gene: TRBD2
CDR3 protein: CASREGTSGRARHNEQFF

V gene: TRBV5-1
J gene: TRBJ1-2
D gene: TRBD1
CDR3 protein: CASSSTGTDYGYTF

V gene: TRBV2
J gene: TRBJ1-2
D gene: NA
CDR3 protein: CASRVSDGSLHYGYTF

V gene: TRBV29-1
J gene: TRBJ2-3
D gene: NA
CDR3 protein: CSVAQASTDTQYF

V gene: TRBV28
J gene: TRBJ1-4
D gene: NA
CDR3 protein: CASSLGEKLFF

V gene: TRBV27
J gene: TRBJ2-2
D gene: NA
CDR3 protein: CASSLRWVAASNTGELFF

V gene: TRBV11-2
J gene: TRBJ2-1
D gene: NA
CDR3 protein: CASSPSGSSYNEQFF

V gene: TRBV5-1
J gene: TRBJ2-1
D gene: TRBD1
CDR3 protein: CASSSLDREYNEQFF

V gene: TRBV7-6
J gene: TRBJ1-2
D gene: NA
CDR3 protein: CASSLAAANYGYTF

V gene: TRBV28
J gene: TRBJ1-1
D gene: NA
CDR3 protein: CASSLWAGPNTEAFF

V gene: TRBV5-6
J gene: TRBJ2-5
D gene: NA
CDR3 protein: CASSEGLDQGGKTQYF